What follows describes a single T cell receptor (beta chain). Its target is unknown. This specimen belongs to a study of T cell responses to AZD1222 COVID-19 vaccine. Study background: Pooling of second doses given at about 4 or about 12 weeks was done.

Germline V gene lookup returns CDR1 MNHEY and CDR2 SVGEGT. This CDR3 comprises 15 residues. Trimming cost V 1 base and J 0 bases, with 7 bases left between them. Clones were read by immunoSEQ multiplex PCR, and TCRdb kept only the in-frame ones, dropping some. This sample has 93,000 or so clones, with over 70% found just once. Whole-study findings and limits: Regions 160-218 and 743-854 dominated among vaccine-associated CD4 TCRs spanning spike. Only a handful of AZD1222 recipients, several in all, had baseline seropositivity.

The chain employs TRBV6-2 or TRBV6-3 and TRBJ1-3; D is ambiguous. Sequenced material: peripheral blood, taken on day 0 of AZD1222 vaccination. The sequence was collected from an adult in good health. The CDR3: CASSYYSGSGNTIYF. The DNA for the CDR3 is TGTGCCAGCAGTTACTACTCAGGCTCTGGAAACACCATATATTTT.